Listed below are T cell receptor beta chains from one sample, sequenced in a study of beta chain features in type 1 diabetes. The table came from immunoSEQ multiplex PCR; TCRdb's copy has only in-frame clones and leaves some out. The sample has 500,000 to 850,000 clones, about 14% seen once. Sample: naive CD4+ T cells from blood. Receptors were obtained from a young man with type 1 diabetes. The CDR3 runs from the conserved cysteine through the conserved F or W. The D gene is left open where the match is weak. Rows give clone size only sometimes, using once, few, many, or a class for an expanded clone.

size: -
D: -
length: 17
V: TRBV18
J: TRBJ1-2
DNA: TGTGCCAGCTCACTAGGGACGGCAAGTTCTTTTAACTATGGCTACACCTTC
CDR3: CASSLGTASSFNYGYTF

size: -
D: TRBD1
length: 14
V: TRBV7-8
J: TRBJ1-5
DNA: TGTGCCAGCACTCGGGACAGGGCAGGGCAGCCCCAGCATTTT
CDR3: CASTRDRAGQPQHF

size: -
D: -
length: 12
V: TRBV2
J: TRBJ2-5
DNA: TGTGCCAGCAGTGAAGCGGGGGCGTCAGGGGACTTC
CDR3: CASSEAGASGDF

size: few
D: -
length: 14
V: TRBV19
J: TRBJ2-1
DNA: TGTGCCAGTAACCACGACCTAACCTACAATGAGCAGTTCTTC
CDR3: CASNHDLTYNEQFF

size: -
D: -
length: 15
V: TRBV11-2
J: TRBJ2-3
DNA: TGTGCCAGCAGCTTAAGCTGGTCAGGCACAGATACGCAGTATTTT
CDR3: CASSLSWSGTDTQYF

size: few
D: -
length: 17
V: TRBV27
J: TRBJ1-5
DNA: TGTGCCAGCAGTCCCCTCCTAGGGAGGGTTGGCAATCAGCCCCAGCATTTT
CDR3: CASSPLLGRVGNQPQHF

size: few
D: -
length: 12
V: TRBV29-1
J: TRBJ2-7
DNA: TGCAGCGTTGAAGTGGTCGGCTACGAGCAGTACTTC
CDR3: CSVEVVGYEQYF

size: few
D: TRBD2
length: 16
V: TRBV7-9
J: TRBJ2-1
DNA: TGTGCCAGCAGCTCAATCCCTAGCGGGGGCTCCAATGAGCAGTTCTTC
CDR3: CASSSIPSGGSNEQFF

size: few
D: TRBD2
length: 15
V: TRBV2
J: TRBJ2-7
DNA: TGTGCCAGCAGGGAGACTAGCGTCACTTCCTACGAGCAGTACTTC
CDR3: CASRETSVTSYEQYF

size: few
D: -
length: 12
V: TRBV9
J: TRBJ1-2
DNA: TGTGCCAGCAGCGTAGAGCCCTATGGCTACACCTTC
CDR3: CASSVEPYGYTF

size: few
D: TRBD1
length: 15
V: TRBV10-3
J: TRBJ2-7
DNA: TGTGCCATCAGTTGGACAGGGGATAGCTCCTACGAGCAGTACTTC
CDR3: CAISWTGDSSYEQYF

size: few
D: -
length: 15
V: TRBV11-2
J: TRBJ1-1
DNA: TGTGCCAGCAGCTTTTCGGCGGACGTGAACACTGAAGCTTTCTTT
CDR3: CASSFSADVNTEAFF

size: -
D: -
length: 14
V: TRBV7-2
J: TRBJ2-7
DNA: TGTGCCAGCAGCGCCAGTCTAGCCGTATACGAGCAGTACTTC
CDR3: CASSASLAVYEQYF

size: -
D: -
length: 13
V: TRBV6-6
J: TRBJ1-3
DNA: TGTGCCAGCAGCAACCCATATGGAAACACCATATATTTT
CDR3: CASSNPYGNTIYF

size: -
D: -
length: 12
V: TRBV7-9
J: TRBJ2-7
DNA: TGTGCCAGCAGCCGGGGGCCCTACGAGCAGTACTTC
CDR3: CASSRGPYEQYF

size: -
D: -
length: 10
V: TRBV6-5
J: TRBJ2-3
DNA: TGTGCCAGCAGGACAGATACGCAGTATTTT
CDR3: CASRTDTQYF

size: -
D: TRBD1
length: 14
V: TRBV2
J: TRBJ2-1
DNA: TGTGCCAGTTACCCGGGGACAGGGGCCAATGAGCAGTTCTTC
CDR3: CASYPGTGANEQFF

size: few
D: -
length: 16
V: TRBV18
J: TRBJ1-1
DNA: TGTGCCAGCTCACCCCTCATCGGGGACGGTGACACTGAAGCTTTCTTT
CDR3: CASSPLIGDGDTEAFF

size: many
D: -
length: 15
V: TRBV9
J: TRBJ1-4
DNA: TGTGCCAGCAGCACAGAGAAGGCCCGTGGGGAAAAACTGTTTTTT
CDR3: CASSTEKARGEKLFF

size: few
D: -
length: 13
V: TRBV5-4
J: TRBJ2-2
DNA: TGTGCCAGCACCACGGCTAACACCGGGGAGCTGTTTTTT
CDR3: CASTTANTGELFF

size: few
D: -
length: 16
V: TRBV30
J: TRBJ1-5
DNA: TGTGCCTGGAGGGCGGGATCCGGGCTCAGCAATCAGCCCCAGCATTTT
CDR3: CAWRAGSGLSNQPQHF

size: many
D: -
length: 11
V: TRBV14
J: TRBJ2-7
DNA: TGTGCCAGCAGCCACTCCTACGAGCAGTACTTC
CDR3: CASSHSYEQYF

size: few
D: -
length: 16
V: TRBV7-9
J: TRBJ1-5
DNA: TGTGCCAGCAGCGAATCGGGACATCTAAGCAATCAGCCCCAGCATTTT
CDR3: CASSESGHLSNQPQHF

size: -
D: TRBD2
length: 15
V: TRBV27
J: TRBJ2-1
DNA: TGTGCCAGCAGTCCCCCAGGACTAGCGGCAAATGAGCAGTTCTTC
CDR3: CASSPPGLAANEQFF

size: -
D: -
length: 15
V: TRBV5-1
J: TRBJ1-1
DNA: TGCGCCAGCAGCTTGGAGCGCATTCCACGGGGTGAAGCTTTCTTT
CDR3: CASSLERIPRGEAFF

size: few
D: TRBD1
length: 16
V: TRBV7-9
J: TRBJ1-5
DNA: TGTGCCAGCAGCATTAACAGGGGGCCGAGCAATCAGCCCCAGCATTTT
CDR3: CASSINRGPSNQPQHF

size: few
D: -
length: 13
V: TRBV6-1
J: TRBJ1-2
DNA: TGTGCCAGCAATAACTGGACAGACTATGGCTACACCTTC
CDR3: CASNNWTDYGYTF

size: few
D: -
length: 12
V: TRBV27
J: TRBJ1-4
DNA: TGTGCCAGCGGTAGACCTAATGAAAAACTGTTTTTT
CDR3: CASGRPNEKLFF

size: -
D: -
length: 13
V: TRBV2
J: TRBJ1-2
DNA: TGTGCCAGCAGTGATCAAGAAAGCTATGGCTACACCTTC
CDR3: CASSDQESYGYTF

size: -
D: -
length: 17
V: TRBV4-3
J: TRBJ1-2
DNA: TGCGCCAGCAGCCAAGATCGTCGCGCAGCCTGGGCCTATGGCTACACCTTC
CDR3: CASSQDRRAAWAYGYTF

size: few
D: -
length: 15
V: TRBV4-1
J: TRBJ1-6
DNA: TGCGCCAGCAGCCAGTCAGGGCAGGGGAATTCACCCCTCCACTTT
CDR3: CASSQSGQGNSPLHF

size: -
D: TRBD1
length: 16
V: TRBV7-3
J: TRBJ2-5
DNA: TGTGCCAGCAGCGCGGGGACAGGGGTCGAGGAAGAGACCCAGTACTTC
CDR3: CASSAGTGVEEETQYF

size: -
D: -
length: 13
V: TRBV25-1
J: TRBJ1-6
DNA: TGTGCCAGCAGGACAGATCTTTTATCACCCCTCCACTTT
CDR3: CASRTDLLSPLHF

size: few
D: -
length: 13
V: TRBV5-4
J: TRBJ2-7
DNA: TGTGCCAGCAGCTTACCGTCAAGCTACGAGCAGTACTTC
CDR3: CASSLPSSYEQYF

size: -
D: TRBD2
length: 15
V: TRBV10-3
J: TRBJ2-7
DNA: TGTGCCATCAGTGGACTAGCGGGAGCGATATACGAGCAGTACTTC
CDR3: CAISGLAGAIYEQYF

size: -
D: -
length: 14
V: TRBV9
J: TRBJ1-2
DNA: TGTGCCAGCAGCGCGGAGAACAGGGACTATGGCTACACCTTC
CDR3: CASSAENRDYGYTF

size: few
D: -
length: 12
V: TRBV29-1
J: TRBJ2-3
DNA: TGCAGCGTTGATGGGTACACAGATACGCAGTATTTT
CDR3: CSVDGYTDTQYF

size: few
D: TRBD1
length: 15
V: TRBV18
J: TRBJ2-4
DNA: TGTGCCAGCTCACCACCGGGACAGGGGAAGATCATTCAGTACTTC
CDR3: CASSPPGQGKIIQYF

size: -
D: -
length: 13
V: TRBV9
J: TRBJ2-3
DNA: TGTGCCAGCAGCGTAGAAGGGGGGAGGACGCAGTATTTT
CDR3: CASSVEGGRTQYF

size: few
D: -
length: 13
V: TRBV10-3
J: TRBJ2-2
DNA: TGTGCCATCAGTCTCTCGAACACCGGGGAGCTGTTTTTT
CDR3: CAISLSNTGELFF

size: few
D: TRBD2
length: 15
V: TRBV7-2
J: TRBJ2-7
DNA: TGTGCCAGCAGCTTAGGGACGGGGGGGCCCTACGAGCAGTACTTC
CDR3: CASSLGTGGPYEQYF

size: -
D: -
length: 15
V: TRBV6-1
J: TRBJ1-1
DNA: TGTGCCAGCAGTGAATCAGGGTGGCGCGAAGTTGAAGCTTTCTTT
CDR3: CASSESGWREVEAFF

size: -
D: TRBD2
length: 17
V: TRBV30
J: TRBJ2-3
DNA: TGTGCCTGGAGAATAAATGGACTAGCGGTTAGCACAGATACGCAGTATTTT
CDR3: CAWRINGLAVSTDTQYF

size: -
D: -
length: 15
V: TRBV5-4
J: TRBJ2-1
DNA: TGTGCCAGCACCGTTACGGGAGCGGGTCCCAATGAGCAGTTCTTC
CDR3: CASTVTGAGPNEQFF